One sample yielded the 31 T cell receptor beta chains listed below, sequenced in a study of cytomegalovirus exposure and HLA in healthy donors. Researchers ran the PCR with 60 Vbeta and 13 Jbeta primers. The data were produced by immunoSEQ multiplex PCR, yet TCRdb's version contains in-frame clones alone and is incomplete. The sample shows approximately 130,000 clones, approximately 89% of them seen only once. The sample comprised PBMCs. The source of these receptors is a woman in her twenties or thirties in good health and CMV-seropositive.

The V gene is TRBV19, the J gene TRBJ2-3, with a possible D match to TRBD2 (5 bases). This CDR3 spans 14 amino acids. The V gene lost 5 bases and the J gene lost 8 bases, with 17 bases spanning the gap. Germline-derived CDR1 and CDR2 are LNHDA and SQIVND (reference sequence). CDR3 protein: CASSPRTPKATQYF. The CDR3 nucleotides are TGTGCCAGTAGTCCGAGGACTCCCAAGGCTACGCAGTATTTT. Supplemented by reference TRBV19 and TRBJ2-3, the full variable domain reads DGGITQSPKYLFRKEGQNVTLSCEQNLNHDAMYWYRQDPGQGLRLIYYSQIVNDFQKGDIAEGYSVSREKKESFPLTVTSAQKNPTAFYLCASSPRTPKATQYFGPGTRLTVL.

The chain employs TRBV6-1 and TRBJ2-2; D remains unclear. CDR3 size: 14 residues. Trimming took off 0 bases at V and 1 base at J, with 3 bases between the two ends. Germline V gives CDR1 MNHNS, CDR2 SASEGT. CDR3 protein: CASSEAQNTGELFF. CDR3 sequence (DNA): TGTGCCAGCAGTGAAGCTCAGAACACCGGGGAGCTGTTTTTT.

The rearrangement links TRBV6-1 to TRBJ2-1; 7 bases line up with TRBD1. Trimming removed 3 bases from V and 7 bases from J; junction bases left unmatched: 6. CDR1 is MNHNS, CDR2 SASEGT, per germline. This CDR3 has 14 amino acids. CDR3 nucleotides: TGTGCCAGCAGTGACTTCGCAGGGGGAAATGAGCAGTTCTTC. Its protein is CASSDFAGGNEQFF.

The rearrangement uses TRBV9 and TRBJ1-1; 7 bases are shared with TRBD1. Germline values: CDR1 SGDLS, CDR2 YYNGEE. With V trimmed by 0 bases and J by 0 bases, 11 bases remained unmatched. This CDR3 is built from 18 residues. CDR3: CASSVVRGGGGVNTEAFF. Written as DNA, the CDR3 is TGTGCCAGCAGCGTAGTAAGAGGGGGCGGAGGGGTGAACACTGAAGCTTTCTTT. The variable domain in full, with the rest retrieved from reference TRBV9 and TRBJ1-1, is DSGVTQTPKHLITATGQRVTLRCSPRSGDLSVYWYQQSLDQGLQFLIQYYNGEERAKGNILERFSAQQFPDLHSELNLSSLELGDSALYFCASSVVRGGGGVNTEAFFGQGTRLTVV.

The J gene is TRBJ2-3, the V gene TRBV7-3; TRBD1 is a possible D gene (5 bases). The CDR3 consists of 14 residues. V was clipped by 5 bases and J by 6 bases, with 15 bases between them. The germline V gene encodes CDR1 SGHTA and CDR2 FQGTGA. CDR3 protein: CASSPQGLGDTQYF. Written as DNA, the CDR3 is TGTGCCAGCAGCCCCCAGGGCCTTGGGGATACGCAGTATTTT. Variable domain in full (rest from reference TRBV7-3 and TRBJ2-3): GAGVSQTPSNKVTEKGKYVELRCDPISGHTALYWYRQSLGQGPEFLIYFQGTGAADDSGLPNDRFFAVRPEGSVSTLKIQRTERGDSAVYLCASSPQGLGDTQYFGPGTRLTVL.

The genes are TRBV5-4 and TRBJ2-3; TRBD2 matches at 8 bases. After removal of 2 bases from V and 6 bases from J, the junction contained 5 bases not matched to a gene. From germline, CDR1 is SGHNT and CDR2 YYREEE (reference sequence). This CDR3 region has 14 residues. The DNA for the CDR3 is TGTGCCAGCAGCTTTAGCGGGGCCACGGATACGCAGTATTTT. Translated: CASSFSGATDTQYF.

The chain is built from TRBV21-1 and TRBJ2-6; the tabulated D call, TRBD1, remains unverified against the DNA. TRBV21-1 is termed a pseudogene. This CDR3 contains 13 residues. The CDR3 reads CASSKEKGDVLTF. The CDR3 bases are TGTGCCAGCAGCAAAGAGAAGGGGGACGTCCTGACTTTC.

The genes are TRBV5-1 and TRBJ2-5; the match to TRBD2 covers 13 bases. The V and J ends lost 3 bases and 1 base, in that order; junction bases with no gene match: 6. From germline, CDR1 is SGHRS and CDR2 YFSETQ. This CDR3 region has 17 residues. The DNA of the CDR3 is TGCGCCAGCAGCTCGGGACTAGCGGGGATCCTCCAAGAGACCCAGTACTTC. Its translation: CASSSGLAGILQETQYF.

The J gene is TRBJ2-5, the V gene TRBV6-6; possibly TRBD2 for D (7 bases). In germline, CDR1 is MNHNY, CDR2 SVGAGI (reference sequence). The CDR3 has 15 amino acids. Trimming took 8 bases from V and 4 from J, leaving 20 bases between them. The CDR3 region is CASLWRGGGGETQYF. The CDR3 DNA reads as TGTGCCAGCCTCTGGAGAGGGGGGGGTGGAGAGACCCAGTACTTC.

The V gene is TRBV29-1, the J gene TRBJ2-7; D gene unclear. Between the trimmed V and J ends, which lost 4 bases and 4 bases, there was a span of 11 bases. Germline lookup yields CDR1 SQVTM and CDR2 ANQGSEA. The CDR3 has 12 amino acids. CDR3 sequence: CSVGAYPYEQYF. Here the CDR3 DNA reads TGCAGCGTTGGGGCGTACCCTTACGAGCAGTACTTC.

This chain joins TRBV27 and TRBJ2-1; 9 nucleotides align to TRBD2. Germline CDR1 and CDR2: MNHEY and SMNVEV (reference sequence). The V gene end was trimmed by 5 bases and the J gene end by 2 bases; junction bases not matched to a gene: 4. The CDR3 runs to 15 residues. CDR3 region: CASSLERGAYNEQFF. The CDR3, as DNA: TGTGCCAGCAGTCTCGAGCGGGGGGCCTACAATGAGCAGTTCTTC.

This clone was seen only once. CDR3 sequence reads: CASSRDNNYGYTF. CDR3 DNA: TGTGCCAGCAGCCGAGACAATAACTATGGCTACACCTTC. The rearrangement uses TRBV2 and TRBJ1-2, with D unclear. The V and J ends lost 6 bases and 1 base respectively, with 9 bases between them. The germline gives CDR1 SNHLY, CDR2 FYNNEI. This CDR3 is 13 amino acids long.

The chain combines TRBV2 with TRBJ2-3; 9 positions match TRBD2. The junction had 8 bases not matched to a gene; V was cut back by 8 bases and J by 2 bases. This CDR3 is 15 amino acids long. From germline, CDR1 is SNHLY and CDR2 FYNNEI. CDR3 DNA sequence: TGTGCCAGCGGTGCTAGCGGGGCATACACAGATACGCAGTATTTT. It yields the protein CASGASGAYTDTQYF.

V is TRBV28 and J is TRBJ2-6; D gene unclear. V lost 3 bases, J lost 0 bases, and 6 bases lay in between. CDR1 and CDR2 from the germline V gene are MDHEN and SYDVKM. This CDR3 contains 15 residues. The chain's CDR3 is CASSFRSSGANVLTF. As DNA, the CDR3 is TGTGCCAGCAGTTTTAGGAGCTCTGGGGCCAACGTCCTGACTTTC.

The chain has TRBV9 and TRBJ2-3; 10 bases match TRBD2. Germline lookup yields CDR1 SGDLS and CDR2 YYNGEE. The ends lost 0 bases at V and 4 bases at J; junction bases unmatched: 5. CDR3 length: 16 residues. This CDR3 is CASSVGSGRAPDTQYF. The CDR3 region has the DNA TGTGCCAGCAGCGTAGGAAGCGGGAGGGCCCCAGATACGCAGTATTTT.

The rearrangement joins TRBV25-1 to TRBJ1-4, with D perhaps TRBD1 (5 bases). With 6 bases removed from V and 8 bases from J, the gap between germline ends came to 19 bases. There are 15 residues in the CDR3. Germline CDR1 and CDR2: MGHDK and SYGVNS. Written as DNA, the CDR3 is TGTGCCAGCAGCGCCTGGGGGGGGATGAGCGAAAAACTGTTTTTT. Protein product: CASSAWGGMSEKLFF.

This clone is a singleton in its sample. CDR3 bases: TGCGCCAGCAGCTTGTATATTGGCGGGAGCACAGATACGCAGTATTTT. Amino acid sequence: CASSLYIGGSTDTQYF. This rearrangement joins TRBV5-1 to TRBJ2-3; tentatively, D is TRBD2 (5 bases). The ends were cut back, 1 base at V and 0 bases at J, with 12 bases in the middle. The CDR3 contains 16 residues. In germline, CDR1 is SGHRS, CDR2 YFSETQ.

This chain uses TRBV19 with TRBJ2-6; a possible D gene is TRBD1 (5 bases). The CDR3 has 15 amino acids. V lost 4 bases and J lost 6, with 13 bases in between. Germline CDR1 reads LNHDA; CDR2 reads SQIVND (reference sequence). The CDR3 region is CASSSNVGAANVLTF. CDR3 nucleotides: TGTGCCAGTAGTAGCAACGTAGGGGCGGCCAACGTCCTGACTTTC.

This sequence joins TRBV5-1 and TRBJ2-7; 7 nucleotides agree with TRBD2. V lost 3 bases, J lost 2 bases, and 11 bases stayed unmatched. Per germline, CDR1 SGHRS and CDR2 YFSETQ. The length of the CDR3 is 16 residues. CDR3 DNA: TGCGCCAGCAGCTGGGGGGGGGTTTTGATTCCCTACGAGCAGTACTTC. This gives the protein CASSWGGVLIPYEQYF.

In this sample, this clone turned up once. The gene calls are TRBV5-5 and TRBJ2-2, with TRBD2 matching 8 bases. Germline values: CDR1 SGHKS, CDR2 YYEKEE (reference sequence). This CDR3 has 15 residues. The V segment lost 1 base and the J segment 1 base; nucleotides outside the gene matches: 0. CDR3 in DNA: TGTGCCAGCAGCTTGACTAGCGGGAACACCGGGGAGCTGTTTTTT. Its protein product is CASSLTSGNTGELFF.

V and J are TRBV7-3 and TRBJ2-3; 14 nucleotides align to TRBD2. The CDR3 spans 16 residues. CDR1 is SGHTA, CDR2 FQGTGA, per germline. V lost 2 bases to trimming and J lost 7 bases; unmatched junction nucleotides: 5. The CDR3 loop reads CASSLAGTSGGNTQYF. CDR3 DNA: TGTGCCAGCAGCTTAGCAGGGACTAGCGGGGGAAATACGCAGTATTTT.

The gene calls are TRBV30 and TRBJ2-5; 11 bases are a match to TRBD1. Looked up from germline, CDR1 is GTSNPN and CDR2 is SVGIG (reference sequence). This CDR3 has 14 residues. Trimming took 4 bases from V and 4 from J; bases not matched to a gene: 5. This CDR3 reads CAWTGTGGSETQYF. CDR3 bases: TGTGCCTGGACCGGGACAGGGGGGTCAGAGACCCAGTACTTC.

The J gene is TRBJ2-5, the V gene TRBV11-3, with 7 bases that match TRBD1. V was pared by 5 bases and J by 2 bases, with 2 bases of the junction left unmatched. The CDR3 extends over 13 amino acids. Germline CDR1 reads SGHNT; CDR2 reads YENEEA. The CDR3 spells CASSRGQQETQYF. DNA for the CDR3: TGTGCCAGCAGCCGGGGACAGCAAGAGACCCAGTACTTC.

This clone was counted a single time. The chain is built from TRBV28 and TRBJ2-5; the D gene is possibly TRBD2 (5 bases). This CDR3 spans 13 amino acids. The V gene's germline CDR1 is MDHEN and CDR2 SYDVKM. With 3 bases removed from V and 4 bases from J, the gap between germline ends came to 9 bases. CDR3 amino acids: CASSFLEGETQYF. The CDR3 region has the DNA TGTGCCAGCAGTTTTCTTGAGGGAGAGACCCAGTACTTC.

V is TRBV2 and J is TRBJ2-2; a possible D gene is TRBD1 (5 bases). This CDR3 contains 13 residues. V shed 5 bases and J shed 6 bases, with 10 bases lying between them. Germline loops: CDR1 SNHLY, CDR2 FYNNEI. As DNA, the CDR3 is TGTGCCAGCAGTTCTGGACAAGCCGGGGAGCTGTTTTTT. This encodes CASSSGQAGELFF.

The chain carries TRBV6-5 and TRBJ1-2; 9 nucleotides agree with TRBD1. Germline assignment: CDR1 MNHEY and CDR2 SVGAGI. This CDR3 spans 12 amino acids. The V segment lost 9 bases and the J segment 3 bases; nucleotides outside the gene matches: 2. The CDR3 reads CASGDRDYGYTF. The CDR3 nucleotides are TGTGCCAGTGGGGACAGGGACTATGGCTACACCTTC.

This chain joins TRBV6-5 and TRBJ1-3; tentatively, D is TRBD1 (5 bases). CDR1 is MNHEY, CDR2 SVGAGI, per germline. CDR3 length: 14 residues. V was cut by 2 bases and J by 2 bases, with 7 bases left in between. The CDR3 DNA sequence: TGTGCCAGCAGTTACGGGGGGGCTGGAAACACCATATATTTT. Encoded protein: CASSYGGAGNTIYF.

This chain uses TRBV5-8 with TRBJ2-1; 8 bases map to TRBD1. Germline V gene lookup returns CDR1 SGHTS and CDR2 YDEGEE. V dropped 6 bases and J dropped 0; count of bases not matched to a gene: 8. CDR3 length: 16 residues. The CDR3 is CASTTGGLPSYNEQFF. The CDR3 nucleotides are TGTGCCAGCACCACAGGGGGATTACCCTCCTACAATGAGCAGTTCTTC. The complete variable domain, with remaining parts taken from reference TRBV5-8 and TRBJ2-1, reads EAGVTQSPTHLIKTRGQQATLRCSPISGHTSVYWYQQALGLGLQFLLWYDEGEERNRGNFPPRFSGRQFPNYSSELNVNALELEDSALYLCASTTGGLPSYNEQFFGPGTRLTVL.

The chain couples TRBV7-9 to TRBJ1-1; the D gene is possibly TRBD1 (6 bases). The CDR3 loop spans 14 amino acids. CDR1 is SEHNR, CDR2 FQNEAQ, per germline (reference sequence). Trimming shortened V by 7 bases and J by 1 base, and 13 bases separated the two germline ends. In DNA form, the CDR3 reads TGTGCCAGCAACGAACAGGGCCCGAACACTGAAGCTTTCTTT. Its translation is CASNEQGPNTEAFF.

This clone has only one observation. The chain combines TRBV30 with TRBJ1-1; TRBD1 aligns across 9 bases. Germline CDR1 reads GTSNPN; CDR2 reads SVGIG (reference sequence). V trimming: 2 bases; J trimming: 6 bases; junction bases outside the gene matches: 4. This CDR3 has 13 amino acids. CDR3 coding DNA: TGTGCCTGGAGTTCCTGGGACAGGGCTGAAGCTTTCTTT. The encoded protein is CAWSSWDRAEAFF.

V usage is TRBV10-3 and J usage is TRBJ1-2, with 7 bases fitting TRBD1. CDR3 size: 15 residues. The germline V gene has CDR1 ENHRY and CDR2 SYGVKD. After removal of 0 bases from V and 3 bases from J, the junction contained 4 bases not matched to a gene. CDR3 loop: CAISESQGQHYGYTF. Written as DNA, the CDR3 is TGTGCCATCAGTGAGTCTCAGGGACAGCACTATGGCTACACCTTC.